The 15 T cell receptor beta chains presented below share a single source sample, sequenced in a study of lymphopenia after photon versus proton radiotherapy. Generated by immunoSEQ multiplex PCR, the TCRdb table keeps only in-frame clones and is missing some. The repertoire holds roughly 30,000 clones, approximately 88% seen once, with 45% to 50% in the top ten. The sample was peripheral blood, taken from a patient treated with proton-based radiotherapy. The receptors originated from a woman between 55 and 75 years old with cholangiocarcinoma. Some clones in this sample may be carry-over from other donors' samples.

The chain links TRBV7-2 to TRBJ1-1, with TRBD1 matching over 7 bases. The CDR3 is 15 residues long. With V trimmed by 8 bases and J by 6 bases, 15 bases remained unmatched. The germline CDR1 and CDR2 sequences are SGHTA and FQGNSA. CDR3 in amino acids: CASQAPTGVKAEAFF. Written as DNA, the CDR3 is TGTGCCAGCCAGGCCCCAACAGGGGTTAAGGCTGAAGCTTTCTTT.

The V call is TRBV18, the J call TRBJ1-6, with 9 bases fitting TRBD1. CDR1 is KGHSH, CDR2 LQKENI, per germline. The J segment lost 6 bases and the V segment lost 3 bases, leaving 0 bases of the junction unmatched. CDR3 length: 14 residues. The CDR3 sequence: CASSPGQGNSPLHF. In DNA form, the CDR3 reads TGTGCCAGCTCACCGGGACAGGGTAATTCACCCCTCCACTTT.

The chain uses TRBV18 and TRBJ2-7; 7 nucleotides match TRBD1. Germline V gene sequence: CDR1 KGHSH, CDR2 LQKENI. After removal of 0 bases from V and 1 base from J, the junction contained 12 bases not matched to a gene. The CDR3 extends over 18 amino acids. The chain's CDR3 is CASSPPNRGLGLSYEQYF. The CDR3 DNA is TGTGCCAGCTCACCACCTAACAGGGGATTGGGTTTATCCTACGAGCAGTACTTC. Filled out from reference TRBV18 and TRBJ2-7, the complete variable domain reads NAGVMQNPRHLVRRRGQEARLRCSPMKGHSHVYWYRQLPEEGLKFMVYLQKENIIDESGMPKERFSAEFPKEGPSILRIQQVVRGDSAAYFCASSPPNRGLGLSYEQYFGPGTRLTVT.

This sequence joins TRBV5-1 and TRBJ2-7; 8 nucleotides match TRBD1. Unmatched junction bases numbered 8, after V lost 4 bases and J lost 2 bases. Germline values: CDR1 SGHRS, CDR2 YFSETQ. There are 15 residues in the CDR3. The CDR3 reads CASSRIEGQAYEQYF. CDR3 bases: TGCGCCAGCAGCCGGATAGAGGGACAGGCCTACGAGCAGTACTTC.

The V and J genes are TRBV4-3 and TRBJ2-3; 10 nucleotides agree with TRBD2. Germline CDR1 reads LGHNA; CDR2 reads YSLEER. J gave up 4 bases and V 2 bases, and 3 bases lay outside the gene matches. CDR3 length equals 15 residues. The CDR3 coding sequence is TGCGCCAGCAGCCAACTAGCGGGAGTACCAGATACGCAGTATTTT. Translated: CASSQLAGVPDTQYF.

The chain joins TRBV19 to TRBJ1-1; TRBD1 matches 8 bases. CDR1 and CDR2 from the germline V gene are LNHDA and SQIVND (reference sequence). After removal of 6 bases from V and 3 bases from J, the junction contained 9 bases not matched to a gene. This CDR3 region has 15 residues. The CDR3 reads CASRGAGGPDTEAFF. The CDR3 region has the DNA TGTGCCAGTAGGGGGGCAGGGGGCCCCGACACTGAAGCTTTCTTT.

The CDR3 DNA is TGTGCCAGCAGCGCCGGGACTAGCGGGGGGCCGGGCACAGATACGCAGTATTTT. It specifies CASSAGTSGGPGTDTQYF. This rearrangement joins TRBV5-5 to TRBJ2-3, with 15 positions matching TRBD2. This CDR3 comprises 18 residues. V lost 4 bases to trimming and J lost 1 base; unmatched junction nucleotides: 7. CDR1 is SGHKS, CDR2 YYEKEE, per germline (reference sequence). Looking up the rest from reference TRBV5-5 and TRBJ2-3 gives the full variable domain: DAGVTQSPTHLIKTRGQQVTLRCSPISGHKSVSWYQQVLGQGPQFIFQYYEKEERGRGNFPDRFSARQFPNYSSELNVNALLLGDSALYLCASSAGTSGGPGTDTQYFGPGTRLTVL.

The chain is built from TRBV11-3 and TRBJ2-1, with 9 bases lining up with TRBD1. J gave up 5 bases and V 2 bases, and 10 bases lay outside the gene matches. The length of the CDR3 is 17 residues. Germline V lookup: CDR1 SGHNT, CDR2 YENEEA. The CDR3 nucleotides read TGTGCCAGCAGCTTAAAGGGACAGGGCCCGATCGACAATGAGCAGTTCTTC. Translation gives CASSLKGQGPIDNEQFF.

The rearrangement links TRBV9 to TRBJ1-4; unclear D gene. This CDR3 comprises 13 residues. Germline assignment: CDR1 SGDLS and CDR2 YYNGEE. Trimming left V 0 bases short and J 4 bases short, with 4 bases between. CDR3 bases: TGTGCCAGCAGCGTAGGGGGTAATGAAAAACTGTTTTTT. Translation gives CASSVGGNEKLFF.

The chain recombines TRBV6-5 with TRBJ2-7; tentatively, D is TRBD2 (6 bases). CDR1 is MNHEY and CDR2 is SVGAGI in the germline V gene. The CDR3 consists of 14 residues. V was pared by 5 bases and J by 0 bases, with 11 bases between. The CDR3 coding sequence is TGTGCCAGCAGTCGAGGAGGGGCCTCCTACGAGCAGTACTTC. The encoded protein is CASSRGGASYEQYF.

V gene TRBV7-2 combines with J gene TRBJ1-6; TRBD1 matches 8 bases. With V trimmed by 5 bases and J by 8 bases, 5 bases remained unmatched. The germline V gene has CDR1 SGHTA and CDR2 FQGNSA. The CDR3 spans 14 residues. Written as DNA, the CDR3 is TGTGCCAGCAGCCAAGACAGGGGTTATTCACCCCTCCACTTT. It translates to CASSQDRGYSPLHF.

This chain links TRBV18 with TRBJ2-7; 7 nucleotides align to TRBD1. The CDR3 runs 15 residues. V lost 3 bases, J lost 5 bases, and 10 bases stayed unmatched. CDR1 KGHSH and CDR2 LQKENI come from the germline V gene. The CDR3 bases are TGTGCCAGCTCACCGTCTACAGGGGCGGACAACGAGCAGTACTTC. Its translation is CASSPSTGADNEQYF.

This sequence joins TRBV14 and TRBJ1-1, with D uncertain. Germline V gene sequence: CDR1 SGHDN, CDR2 FVKESK. CDR3 size: 15 residues. Trimming took off 4 bases at V and 0 bases at J, with 12 bases between the two ends. The CDR3 DNA reads TGTGCCAGCAGCCGTTACAGCGAGATGAACACTGAAGCTTTCTTT. It translates to CASSRYSEMNTEAFF.

The genes are TRBV11-1 and TRBJ1-6, with a weak D call TRBD1 (5 bases). V was cut by 3 bases and J by 5 bases, with 17 bases left in between. The CDR3 consists of 17 residues. Germline CDR1 SGHAT, CDR2 FQDESV (reference sequence). The CDR3 reads CASSLGTPRLDNSPLHF. The CDR3 nucleotides read TGTGCCAGCAGCTTGGGGACCCCCAGGTTGGATAATTCACCCCTCCACTTT. The entire variable domain, with the rest obtained from reference TRBV11-1 and TRBJ1-6, is as follows: EAEVAQSPRYKITEKSQAVAFWCDPISGHATLYWYRQILGQGPELLVQFQDESVVDDSQLPKDRFSAERLKGVDSTLKIQPAELGDSAMYLCASSLGTPRLDNSPLHFGNGTRLTVT.

V gene TRBV18 combines with J gene TRBJ1-1, with TRBD1 as a possible D gene (5 bases). Germline CDR1 is KGHSH and CDR2 is LQKENI. This CDR3 has 14 residues. V dropped 1 base and J dropped 0 bases, with 6 bases sitting between them. The CDR3 loop is CASSPRTMNTEAFF. CDR3 nucleotide sequence: TGTGCCAGCTCACCACGGACAATGAACACTGAAGCTTTCTTT. The whole variable domain, remainder taken from reference TRBV18 and TRBJ1-1, is NAGVMQNPRHLVRRRGQEARLRCSPMKGHSHVYWYRQLPEEGLKFMVYLQKENIIDESGMPKERFSAEFPKEGPSILRIQQVVRGDSAAYFCASSPRTMNTEAFFGQGTRLTVV.